This T cell receptor beta chain was captured by sequencing in a study of OX40 agonist ivuxolimab in advanced cancers. For the study at large: Prior anti-PD-1, anti-PD-L1 or anti-CTLA-4 therapy did not bar entry, and more than 35% had some.

Study outcomes and limitations: Partly responding patients at 0.1-3.0 mg/kg showed some of the smallest clonal expansion. Expanded clones tended on average to be more numerous among CD8+ T cells than CD4+.

Points on this clone: Its specificity is not known.

Sampled blood was obtained at baseline, cycle 4 day 1, and cycle 7 day 1. Libraries were prepared by immunoSEQ multiplex PCR; TCRdb keeps only in-frame clonotypes and omits some of them. In the table there are about 31,000 clones, approximately 87% of which are singletons. The CDR3 has 15 amino acids. Germline lookup yields CDR1 SEHNR and CDR2 FQNEAQ (reference sequence). V lost 4 bases, J lost 8 bases, and 8 bases stayed unmatched. V and J are TRBV7-9 and TRBJ1-2; 12 bases line up with TRBD1. The receptor was isolated from an adult with an advanced solid tumor such as melanoma, head and neck, liver or kidney cancer. The sequenced sample was CD4+ or CD8+ T cells sorted from blood, obtained in a trial of the OX40 agonist ivuxolimab. CDR3 sequence reads: CASSSSGTGGAGYTF. In DNA form, the CDR3 reads TGTGCCAGCAGCTCGTCGGGGACAGGGGGCGCAGGCTACACCTTC.